A selection of T cell receptor beta chains follows, all from one sample in a study of T cells in Graves' hyperthyroidism and ophthalmopathy. TCRdb re-derived calls from the multiplex PCR reads in MiXCR, one entry per CDR3 protein. The table lists 500,000 or so distinct CDR3 sequences, 17% of them singletons. Specimen: blood. The receptors originated from a young woman with Graves' ophthalmopathy. The CDR3 runs from the conserved cysteine through the conserved F or W. D genes are given only for firm matches. Some rows mark clone size as missing; the rest say once, few, many or name a class of expanded clone.

d_gene	v_gene	abundance	j_gene	CDR3aa	CDR3nt
-	TRBV19	few	TRBJ1-1	CASKGIDSVEAFF	TGTGCCAGTAAGGGCATCGACTCCGTTGAAGCTTTCTTT
-	TRBV20-1	-	TRBJ2-7	CSARESGGYEQYF	TGCAGTGCTAGAGAGTCAGGAGGGTACGAGCAGTACTTC
-	TRBV9	-	TRBJ1-5	CASSVAREGSNQPQHF	TGTGCCAGCAGCGTAGCCCGGGAGGGGAGCAATCAGCCCCAGCATTTT
-	TRBV2	many	TRBJ1-5	CASSEKGLSNQPQHF	TGTGCCAGCAGTGAAAAGGGCTTGAGCAATCAGCCCCAGCATTTT
TRBD1	TRBV7-3	-	TRBJ2-7	CASSLHGTGAEQYF	TGTGCCAGCAGCTTACATGGGACAGGGGCCGAGCAGTACTTC
-	TRBV5-1	-	TRBJ2-7	CASSLSGVYYEQYF	TGCGCCAGCAGCTTGTCCGGGGTGTACTACGAGCAGTACTTC
TRBD1	TRBV28	once	TRBJ2-7	CASSLGGQVYEQYF	TGTGCCAGCAGTTTAGGGGGACAGGTCTACGAGCAGTACTTC
TRBD2	TRBV30	few	TRBJ2-1	CAWSVNPWTSGGNPSYNEQFF	TGTGCCTGGAGTGTAAATCCCTGGACTAGCGGGGGGAACCCCTCCTACAATGAGCAGTTCTTC
-	TRBV5-1	many	TRBJ2-2	CASSFDTTGELFF	TGCGCCAGCAGCTTTGACACGACCGGGGAGCTGTTTTTT
-	TRBV18	many	TRBJ1-1	CASSLISGLTEAFF	TGTGCCAGCTCTCTGATTTCGGGCCTCACTGAAGCTTTCTTT
-	TRBV7-2	few	TRBJ2-3	CASSLGAWGRSTDTQYF	TGTGCCAGCAGCTTGGGGGCTTGGGGGCGTAGCACAGATACGCAGTATTTT
TRBD2	TRBV6-2/TRBV6-3	many	TRBJ2-1	CASSHSGTGGNEQFF	TGTGCCAGCAGCCACAGCGGGACCGGGGGTAATGAGCAGTTCTTC
-	TRBV7-3	few	TRBJ2-1	CASSQRKDRGQGNEQFF	TGTGCCAGCAGCCAACGCAAGGATCGGGGGCAAGGCAATGAGCAGTTCTTC
-	TRBV6-5	many	TRBJ1-1	CASSYSPRFGTEAFF	TGTGCCAGCAGTTACTCGCCCAGGTTCGGCACTGAAGCTTTCTTT
-	TRBV29-1	many	TRBJ1-2	CSVRWGDNNYGYTF	TGCAGCGTTCGTTGGGGGGACAACAACTATGGCTACACCTTC
TRBD1	TRBV7-9	many	TRBJ1-1	CASSPPTGLPEAFF	TGTGCCAGCAGCCCCCCGACAGGGCTTCCGGAAGCTTTCTTT
TRBD1	TRBV6-2/TRBV6-3	few	TRBJ1-2	CASSALPSGGGYTF	TGTGCCAGCAGTGCCCTCCCTTCAGGGGGTGGCTACACCTTC
TRBD1	TRBV7-2	-	TRBJ1-3	CASSSLFGQGGNTIYF	TGTGCCAGCAGCTCCCTCTTTGGACAGGGAGGAAACACCATATATTTT
TRBD2	TRBV20-1	-	TRBJ2-5	CSAKTGGLETQYF	TGCAGTGCTAAGACGGGGGGGCTCGAGACCCAGTACTTC
TRBD2	TRBV20-1	once	TRBJ2-3	CSAGGTSGSGLDTQYF	TGCAGTGCTGGCGGGACTAGCGGGAGTGGGTTAGATACGCAGTATTTT
-	TRBV20-1	-	TRBJ1-5	CSAEGGPYSNQPQHF	TGCAGTGCAGAAGGGGGGCCCTATAGCAATCAGCCCCAGCATTTT
-	TRBV4-1	-	TRBJ1-6	CASSQESPRGSPLHF	TGCGCCAGCAGCCAAGAAAGTCCGAGGGGTTCACCCCTCCACTTT
-	TRBV9	few	TRBJ2-7	CASSQEDGGEQYF	TGTGCCAGCAGCCAAGAGGACGGAGGCGAGCAGTACTTC
-	TRBV7-2	-	TRBJ1-5	CASSLQGGGPQHF	TGTGCCAGCAGCTTACAGGGTGGGGGGCCCCAGCATTTT